Given below is one TCR beta chain in context. Antigen specificity is unknown. Primers included in the PCR were 60 Vbeta and 13 Jbeta primers. Generated by immunoSEQ multiplex PCR, the TCRdb table keeps only in-frame clones and is missing some. The table has around 150,000 clones, around 77% seen once. The sample is drawn from a study of cytomegalovirus exposure and HLA in healthy donors. Study results and caveats: The authors judged a highly shared variant cluster likely a sequencing artifact.

V was pared by 10 bases and J by 1 base, with 12 bases of the junction left unmatched. The CDR3 consists of 16 residues. Germline loops: CDR1 MDHEN, CDR2 SYDVKM. This chain uses TRBV28 with TRBJ1-1; TRBD1 agrees at 10 bases. This TCR derives from a woman aged 40 to 50 in good health and CMV-seronegative. Sequenced material: PBMCs. The CDR3 DNA is TGTGCCACCACAGCACAGACAGGGGGCCGGAACACTGAAGCTTTCTTT. This sequence encodes CATTAQTGGRNTEAFF. The full variable domain, in which reference TRBV28 and TRBJ1-1 provide the parts outside the CDR3, is DVKVTQSSRYLVKRTGEKVFLECVQDMDHENMFWYRQDPGLGLRLIYFSYDVKMKEKGDIPEGYSVSREKKERFSLILESASTNQTSMYLCATTAQTGGRNTEAFFGQGTRLTVV.